This T cell receptor (beta chain) was captured by sequencing in a study of patients and donors after allogeneic stem cell transplantation. The V gene lost 3 bases and the J gene lost 4 bases, with 12 bases spanning the gap. CDR1 and CDR2 (germline): DFQATT, SNEGSKA (reference sequence). The CDR3 contains 13 residues. This clonotype was counted between two and nine times. TCRdb fed the RT-PCR reads into MiXCR, producing one record per CDR3 protein. The sample lists 30,000 to 40,000 distinct CDR3 sequences; around 40% were seen once. The clonotype was recovered from a human donor who was either an allogeneic HSCT recipient or a stem cell or donor lymphocyte infusion donor (not recorded which). It is not recorded whose cells these are; they may come from a transplant donor. Material for sequencing was blood, either unsorted or a sorted T cell fraction (not recorded which). The genes are TRBV20-1 and TRBJ1-1; no reliable D call. The CDR3 is CSASSAVPTEAFF. CDR3 sequence (DNA): TGCAGTGCTAGTTCCGCAGTTCCCACTGAAGCTTTCTTT.